The T cell receptor beta chain under discussion was sequenced for a study of control samples from healthy donors and cancer patients. V shed 2 bases and J shed 3 bases, with 4 bases lying between them. CDR3 length: 13 residues. Germline CDR1 and CDR2: MNHEY and SVGAGI. Method: immunoSEQ multiplex PCR; TCRdb's copy keeps in-frame clones and lacks some. The data hold approximately 120,000 clones, with around 92% observed a single time. The sample was PBMCs. The chain employs TRBV6-5 and TRBJ2-2; D uncertain. The TCR originated in a man aged 80 or over with head and neck cancer. The chain's CDR3 is CASSYLYTGELFF. CDR3 sequence (DNA): TGTGCCAGCAGTTACCTTTACACCGGGGAGCTGTTTTTT.